This entry describes one T cell receptor beta chain. This record comes from a study of blood T cell repertoires in COVID-19. About the research overall: Samples representing acute and convalescent COVID-19 were sourced from the United States, Italy and Spain.

The data were produced by immunoSEQ multiplex PCR, yet TCRdb's version contains in-frame clones alone and is incomplete. The sample carries tens of thousands of clones, approximately 80% recorded once. The sample consisted of peripheral blood. This clonotype was sampled from a man between 70 and 80 years old with active or convalescent COVID-19.

CDR3: CASSDQATDTQYF. The CDR3 DNA reads TGTGCCAGCAGTGATCAGGCAACAGATACGCAGTATTTT. The chain recombines TRBV6-4 with TRBJ2-3; D is undetermined. Germline values: CDR1 MRHNA, CDR2 SNTAGT. CDR3 length: 13 amino acids. Trimming shortened V by 3 bases and J by 3 bases, and 7 bases separated the two germline ends.